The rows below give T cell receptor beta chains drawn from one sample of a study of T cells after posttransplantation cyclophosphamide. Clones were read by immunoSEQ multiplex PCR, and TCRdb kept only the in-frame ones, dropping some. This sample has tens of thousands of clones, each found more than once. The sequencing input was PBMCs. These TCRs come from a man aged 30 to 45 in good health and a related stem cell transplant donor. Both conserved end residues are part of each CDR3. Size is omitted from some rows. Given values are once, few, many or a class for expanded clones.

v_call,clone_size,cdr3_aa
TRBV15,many,CATSLRRGGASYEQYF
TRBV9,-,CASSGTGRQGAGYGYTF
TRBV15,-,CATSSGDRRILQPQHF
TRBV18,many,CASSPSSADTQYF
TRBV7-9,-,CASSLEGAQGYTF
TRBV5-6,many,CASSLGGANTEAFF
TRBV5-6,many,CASSLVRDKAKNIQYF
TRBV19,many,CASSWAWDRPYQPQHF
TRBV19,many,CASGQGATEQYF
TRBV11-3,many,CASSPRTVFYNEQFF
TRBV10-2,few,CASRRGRQAKGNQPQHF
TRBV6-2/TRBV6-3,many,CASSSLPRGYTF
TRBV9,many,CASAASGGYNEQFF
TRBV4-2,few,CASSQEGDRGRGTQYF
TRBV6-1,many,CASSERGGWNSPLHF
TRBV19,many,CASSMVATEAFF
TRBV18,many,CASSPRDRDTYEQYF
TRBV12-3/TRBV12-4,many,CASSPKSRGGSYEQYF
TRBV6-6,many,CASSYSSGGEYEQYF
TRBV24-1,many,CATSVETDHEKLFF
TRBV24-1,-,CATSDFLDSNTGELFF
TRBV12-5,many,CASGNLASEAFF
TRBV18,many,CASSPGRSSGGITYEQYF
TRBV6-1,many,CASSEATVGEQYF
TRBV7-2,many,CASSPYDGDTQYF
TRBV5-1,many,CASSLFGRGNYEQYF
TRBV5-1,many,CASSLGGSSNQPQHF
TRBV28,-,CASSSGLGLYEQYF
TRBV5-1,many,CASSFRGGVNEQFF
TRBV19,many,CASSIDRGSNEKLFF
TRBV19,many,CASSLTGQSYEQYF
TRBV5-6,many,CASSLFGLAGYNEQFF
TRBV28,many,CASTTVLREQFF
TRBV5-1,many,CASSLAGRSYEQYF
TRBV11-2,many,CASSLAPGTGNTDTQYF
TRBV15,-,CATSRTSEETQYF
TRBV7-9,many,CASSSEPRDRNTEAFF
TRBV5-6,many,CASSWGQVGEKLFF
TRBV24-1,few,CATSDLGRENTGELFF
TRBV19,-,CASSGAPQETQYF
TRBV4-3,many,CASSQGGTRNTEAFF
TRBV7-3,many,CASSPGTAHGYTF
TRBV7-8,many,CASSLGVAGGYNEQFF
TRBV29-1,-,CSASGQGSYEQYF
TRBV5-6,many,CASSSPGQNMNTEAFF
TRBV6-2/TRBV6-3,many,CASRPGGAAGELFF
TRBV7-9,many,CASSLALNEQFF
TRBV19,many,CASSRGQGDTGELFF
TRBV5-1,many,CASSLYAGGVYEQYF
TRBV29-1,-,CSVEGDRDADSSNEQFF
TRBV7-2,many,CASRMGQGGVSAKNIQYF
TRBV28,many,CASSTLDSNYGYTF
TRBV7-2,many,CASSPGGSAYEQYF
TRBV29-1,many,CSVTGFATEAFF